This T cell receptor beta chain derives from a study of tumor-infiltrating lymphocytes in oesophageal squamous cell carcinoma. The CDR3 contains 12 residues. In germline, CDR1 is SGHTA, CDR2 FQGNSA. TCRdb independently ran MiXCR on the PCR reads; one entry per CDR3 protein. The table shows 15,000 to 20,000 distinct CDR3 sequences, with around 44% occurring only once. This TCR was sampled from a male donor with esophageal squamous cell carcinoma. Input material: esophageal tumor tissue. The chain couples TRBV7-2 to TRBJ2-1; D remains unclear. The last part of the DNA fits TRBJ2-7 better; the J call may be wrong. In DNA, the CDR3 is TGTGCCAGCTCCGTAGGTTGGGGCGAGCAGTACTTC. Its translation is CASSVGWGEQYF.